These 7 T cell receptor beta chains were sequenced from one sample in a study of cytomegalovirus exposure and HLA in healthy donors. Only in-frame clones appear in the TCRdb table, and some are missing; sequencing was by immunoSEQ multiplex PCR. The data show more than 95,000 clones, about 84% seen once. Sequencing used PBMCs. The source of these receptors is a man in his late teens or twenties in good health and CMV-seronegative.

This clone has just one count. The rearrangement uses TRBV5-1 and TRBJ2-3; 10 nucleotides match TRBD2. Per the germline V gene, CDR1 is SGHRS and CDR2 is YFSETQ. J was trimmed by 5 bases and V by 4 bases; bases with no gene match: 7. This CDR3 comprises 15 residues. The CDR3 loop is CASSLTKRGGDTQYF. The CDR3 DNA reads as TGCGCCAGCAGCCTCACTAAGCGGGGGGGAGATACGCAGTATTTT.

The gene calls are TRBV2 and TRBJ2-1, with TRBD2 matching over 7 bases. Germline V gene lookup returns CDR1 SNHLY and CDR2 FYNNEI. V lost 2 bases, J lost 4 bases, and 8 bases stayed unmatched. The CDR3 contains 16 residues. The CDR3: CASSENARESYNEQFF. DNA of the CDR3: TGTGCCAGCAGTGAAAATGCGCGGGAGTCTTACAATGAGCAGTTCTTC.

The gene calls are TRBV7-2 and TRBJ1-2; 7 bases line up with TRBD1. Germline V gives CDR1 SGHTA, CDR2 FQGNSA. With 4 bases clipped from V and 2 bases from J, the junction kept 7 bases outside the gene matches. The CDR3 length is 15 residues. The CDR3 sequence is CASSSQEGANYGYTF. CDR3 sequence (DNA): TGTGCCAGCAGCTCGCAGGAGGGGGCAAACTATGGCTACACCTTC.

This clone appeared a few times. The rearrangement uses TRBV27 and TRBJ2-6, with 7 bases fitting TRBD2. V dropped 5 bases and J dropped 0; count of bases not matched to a gene: 10. Germline V gives CDR1 MNHEY, CDR2 SMNVEV (reference sequence). The length of the CDR3 is 18 residues. The CDR3 here is CASSPFSGGSSGANVLTF. DNA of the CDR3: TGTGCCAGCAGTCCTTTCAGTGGCGGGAGCTCTGGGGCCAACGTCCTGACTTTC.

The gene calls are TRBV9 and TRBJ2-3; the match to TRBD2 covers 10 bases. CDR3 size: 16 residues. Trimming cost V 0 bases and J 5 bases; bases outside gene matches: 6. The germline CDR1 and CDR2 sequences are SGDLS and YYNGEE. The CDR3, as DNA: TGTGCCAGCAGCGTAGCGAGCGGGGGGGCCGGAGATACGCAGTATTTT. As protein: CASSVASGGAGDTQYF. Using reference TRBV9 and TRBJ2-3 for the parts outside the CDR3, the full variable domain is DSGVTQTPKHLITATGQRVTLRCSPRSGDLSVYWYQQSLDQGLQFLIQYYNGEERAKGNILERFSAQQFPDLHSELNLSSLELGDSALYFCASSVASGGAGDTQYFGPGTRLTVL.

This chain joins TRBV7-2 and TRBJ2-7, with 8 bases aligning to TRBD2. Germline lookup yields CDR1 SGHTA and CDR2 FQGNSA. The CDR3 totals 15 residues. V trimming: 0 bases; J trimming: 5 bases; junction bases outside the gene matches: 6. This chain's CDR3 is CASSLASGRGHEQYF. Written as DNA, the CDR3 is TGTGCCAGCAGCTTAGCCAGCGGGAGAGGCCACGAGCAGTACTTC.

The chain employs TRBV30 and TRBJ1-1; 7 bases agree with TRBD1. Germline V lookup: CDR1 GTSNPN, CDR2 SVGIG (reference sequence). The CDR3 totals 13 residues. V shed 3 bases and J 10 bases; nucleotides not matched to a gene: 11. For the CDR3, the DNA is TGTGCCTGGAGAAGAGACAGGGTCAATGGAGCTTTCTTT. It specifies CAWRRDRVNGAFF.